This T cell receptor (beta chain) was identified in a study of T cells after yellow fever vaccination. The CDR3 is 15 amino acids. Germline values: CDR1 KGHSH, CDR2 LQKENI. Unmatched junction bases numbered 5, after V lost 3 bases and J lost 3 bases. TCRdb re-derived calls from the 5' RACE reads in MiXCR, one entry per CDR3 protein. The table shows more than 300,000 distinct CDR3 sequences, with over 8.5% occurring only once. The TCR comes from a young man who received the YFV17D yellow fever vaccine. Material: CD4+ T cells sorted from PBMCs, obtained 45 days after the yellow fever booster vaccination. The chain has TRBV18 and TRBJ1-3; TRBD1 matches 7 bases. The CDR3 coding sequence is TGTGCCAGCTCACCTGGGACAGCTCGTGGAAACACCATATATTTT. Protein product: CASSPGTARGNTIYF.